The 14 T cell receptor beta chains reported below all come from one sample, sequenced in a study of blood T cell repertoires in COVID-19. Method: immunoSEQ multiplex PCR; TCRdb's copy keeps in-frame clones and lacks some. The sample holds about 120,000 clones, 88% seen once. The source material was peripheral blood. Receptors were obtained from a woman aged 50 to 60 with acute or convalescent COVID-19.

The genes are TRBV6-5 and TRBJ2-7; a weak D match, TRBD1 (6 bases). Germline V gene data show CDR1 as MNHEY and CDR2 as SVGAGI. Deletions cut 5 bases from V and 3 bases from J, with 11 bases between. The CDR3 is 13 residues long. DNA of the CDR3: TGTGCCAGCAGTCGGACAGAGATCTACGAGCAGTACTTC. This codes for CASSRTEIYEQYF.

The gene calls are TRBV7-6 and TRBJ1-1, with TRBD1 as a possible D gene (5 bases). V lost 5 bases, J lost 0 bases, and 13 bases lay in between. The germline CDR1 and CDR2 sequences are SGHVS and FNYEAQ. CDR3 size: 15 residues. This CDR3 reads CASSPRTPLNTEAFF. CDR3 sequence (DNA): TGTGCCAGCAGCCCCCGGACACCTCTGAACACTGAAGCTTTCTTT.

This sequence joins TRBV19 and TRBJ2-1, with D possibly TRBD1 on 5 matching bases. The CDR3 covers 15 residues. V was trimmed by 3 bases and J by 5 bases, leaving 14 bases between them. The V gene's germline CDR1 is LNHDA and CDR2 SQIVND (reference sequence). CDR3 sequence: CASSMGRLSHNEQFF. CDR3 DNA sequence: TGTGCCAGTAGTATGGGGCGGCTCAGCCACAATGAGCAGTTCTTC.

The V gene is TRBV10-3, the J gene TRBJ2-7, with 13 bases identical to TRBD2. The CDR3 totals 17 residues. Germline lookup yields CDR1 ENHRY and CDR2 SYGVKD. V was clipped by 2 bases and J by 5 bases; unmatched bases: 9. This chain's CDR3 is CAISEPRGLAGDHEQYF. For the CDR3, the DNA is TGTGCCATCAGTGAGCCGAGAGGACTAGCGGGAGACCACGAGCAGTACTTC.

The J gene is TRBJ1-5, the V gene TRBV10-1; D may be TRBD1 (6 bases). Germline V gene data show CDR1 as WNHNN and CDR2 as SYGVQD (reference sequence). The length of the CDR3 is 16 residues. V was trimmed by 2 bases and J by 0 bases, leaving 11 bases between them. The CDR3 loop is CASSERDKSSNQPQHF. As DNA, the CDR3 is TGCGCCAGCAGTGAGCGGGACAAAAGTAGCAATCAGCCCCAGCATTTT.

The genes are TRBV12-3 or TRBV12-4 and TRBJ1-6, with no clear D. V lost 3 bases, J lost 9 bases, and 6 bases lay in between. The CDR3 has 12 amino acids. The CDR3 reads CASSFSGSPLHF. The CDR3 DNA reads as TGTGCCAGCAGTTTTAGTGGTTCACCCCTCCACTTT.

The chain uses TRBV6-2 or TRBV6-3 and TRBJ2-3; 10 nucleotides match TRBD2. With 2 bases clipped from V and 6 bases from J, the junction kept 5 bases outside the gene matches. CDR3 length equals 15 residues. Germline-derived CDR1 and CDR2 are MNHEY and SVGEGT. CDR3 bases: TGTGCCAGCAGTTACCGGACTAGCGGCAGGGATACGCAGTATTTT. This sequence encodes CASSYRTSGRDTQYF.

CDR3 DNA: TGTGCCAGCAACATCCCCGGGTCCAACTATGGCTACACCTTC. Its translation: CASNIPGSNYGYTF. The chain recombines TRBV28 with TRBJ1-2; D uncertain. Germline lookup yields CDR1 MDHEN and CDR2 SYDVKM. V was pared by 7 bases and J by 2 bases, with 14 bases between. This CDR3 spans 14 amino acids.

CDR3 amino acids: CASSQVRQYEQYF. The DNA for the CDR3 is TGTGCCAGCAGCCAAGTGCGGCAGTACGAGCAGTACTTC. The chain joins TRBV3-1 (or the pseudogene TRBV3-2) to TRBJ2-7, with no clear D. Germline CDR1 is LGHDT and CDR2 is YNNKEL (reference sequence). Trimming left V 1 base short and J 4 bases short, with 8 bases between. This CDR3 comprises 13 residues.

The chain carries TRBV5-1 and TRBJ2-5, with TRBD2 as a possible D gene (5 bases). This CDR3 is built from 12 residues. Germline V gives CDR1 SGHRS, CDR2 YFSETQ. Trimming left V 1 base short and J 5 bases short, with 6 bases between. CDR3: CASSLSGETQYF. The DNA of the CDR3 is TGCGCCAGCAGCTTGAGCGGCGAGACCCAGTACTTC.

V and J are TRBV30 and TRBJ1-1; maybe TRBD1 (5 bases). Per germline, CDR1 GTSNPN and CDR2 SVGIG (reference sequence). The CDR3 runs to 14 residues. Trimming took 0 bases from V and 3 from J, leaving 11 bases between them. In nucleotides, the CDR3 is TGTGCCTGGAGTGTAACCGCGGGGGACACTGAAGCTTTCTTT. This sequence encodes CAWSVTAGDTEAFF.

V usage is TRBV19 and J usage is TRBJ2-1; D uncertain. The V end lost 1 base, the J end lost 5 bases, and 12 bases lay between the germline ends. CDR1 is LNHDA, CDR2 SQIVND, per germline (reference sequence). The CDR3 has 15 residues. The CDR3, as DNA: TGTGCCAGTAGTATAGGGGCCAGGTCTGACAATGAGCAGTTCTTC. Protein product: CASSIGARSDNEQFF.

Remarks on this clone: An end of the junction differs from the germline gene, which may be a read error. The chain uses TRBV19 and TRBJ1-6; D may be TRBD1 (6 bases). In germline, CDR1 is LNHDA, CDR2 SQIVND (reference sequence). The CDR3 is 13 residues long. CDR3 loop: CASSTPGESPFHF. CDR3 DNA sequence: TGTGCCAGTAGTACCCCAGGGGAATCACCCTTCCACTTT.

CDR3 sequence: CATSRDLGQGANQPQHF. The CDR3 region has the DNA TGTGCCACCAGCAGAGATCTAGGACAGGGGGCTAATCAGCCCCAGCATTTT. The genes are TRBV15 and TRBJ1-5; TRBD1 matches at 11 bases. Unmatched junction bases numbered 5, after V lost 0 bases and J lost 4 bases. Germline V gives CDR1 LNHNV, CDR2 YYDKDF (reference sequence). CDR3 length: 17 amino acids.